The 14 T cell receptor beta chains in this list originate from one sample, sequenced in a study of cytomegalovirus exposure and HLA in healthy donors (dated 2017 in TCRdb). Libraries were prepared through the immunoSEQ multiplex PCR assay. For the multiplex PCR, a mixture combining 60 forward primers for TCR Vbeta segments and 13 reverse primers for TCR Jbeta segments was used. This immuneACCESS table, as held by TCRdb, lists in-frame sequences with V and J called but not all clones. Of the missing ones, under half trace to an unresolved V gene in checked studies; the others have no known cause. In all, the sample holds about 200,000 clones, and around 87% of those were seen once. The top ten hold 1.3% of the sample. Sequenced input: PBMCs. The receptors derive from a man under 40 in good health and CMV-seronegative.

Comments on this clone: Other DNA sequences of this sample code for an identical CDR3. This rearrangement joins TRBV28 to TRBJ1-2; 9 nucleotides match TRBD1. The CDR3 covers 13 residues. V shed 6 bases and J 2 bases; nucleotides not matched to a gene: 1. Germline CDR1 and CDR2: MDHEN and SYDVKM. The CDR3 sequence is CASRTGGNYGYTF. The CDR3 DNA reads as TGTGCCAGCAGGACAGGGGGGAACTATGGCTACACCTTC.

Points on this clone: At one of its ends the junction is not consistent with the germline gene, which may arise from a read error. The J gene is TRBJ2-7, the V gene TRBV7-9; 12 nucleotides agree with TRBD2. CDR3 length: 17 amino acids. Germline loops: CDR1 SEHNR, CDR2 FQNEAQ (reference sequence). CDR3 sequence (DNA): TGTTCCAGCAGCTCTCCCAGGAGTACTAGCGGGAGGTACGAGCAGTACTTC. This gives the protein CSSSSPRSTSGRYEQYF.

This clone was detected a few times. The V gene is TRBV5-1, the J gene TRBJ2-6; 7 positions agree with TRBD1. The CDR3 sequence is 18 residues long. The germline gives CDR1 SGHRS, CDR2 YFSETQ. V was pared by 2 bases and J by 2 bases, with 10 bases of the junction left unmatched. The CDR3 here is CASSFQTGALAGANVLTF. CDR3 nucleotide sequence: TGCGCCAGCAGCTTCCAAACAGGGGCGCTAGCTGGGGCCAACGTCCTGACTTTC.

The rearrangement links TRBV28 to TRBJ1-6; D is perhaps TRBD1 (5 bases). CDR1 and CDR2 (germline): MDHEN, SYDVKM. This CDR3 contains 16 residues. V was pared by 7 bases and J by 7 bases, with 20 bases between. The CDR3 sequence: CASKPLDSGLNSPLHF. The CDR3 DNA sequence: TGTGCCAGCAAACCCCTCGACTCGGGACTGAATTCACCCCTCCACTTT.

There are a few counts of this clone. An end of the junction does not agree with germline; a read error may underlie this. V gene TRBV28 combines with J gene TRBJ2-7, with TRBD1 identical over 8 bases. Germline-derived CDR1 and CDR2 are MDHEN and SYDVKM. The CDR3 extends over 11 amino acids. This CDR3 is CASGRGQGRHF. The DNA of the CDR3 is TGTGCCAGCGGACGAGGACAGGGAAGGCACTTC.

CDR3 residues: CASSPTQGAEGYTF. The CDR3 DNA follows: TGCGCCAGCAGCCCAACCCAGGGGGCGGAGGGCTACACCTTC. The chain employs TRBV5-1 and TRBJ1-2; the match to TRBD1 covers 8 bases. CDR1 and CDR2 from the germline V gene are SGHRS and YFSETQ. Trimming took 4 bases from V and 8 from J; bases not matched to a gene: 10. This CDR3 is 14 amino acids long.

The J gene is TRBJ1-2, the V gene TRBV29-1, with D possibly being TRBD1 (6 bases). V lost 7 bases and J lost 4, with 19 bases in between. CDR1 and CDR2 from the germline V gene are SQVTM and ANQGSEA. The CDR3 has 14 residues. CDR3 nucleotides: TGCAGCGCGACCCCGGACGGGGGGGCCTATGGCTACACCTTC. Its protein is CSATPDGGAYGYTF.

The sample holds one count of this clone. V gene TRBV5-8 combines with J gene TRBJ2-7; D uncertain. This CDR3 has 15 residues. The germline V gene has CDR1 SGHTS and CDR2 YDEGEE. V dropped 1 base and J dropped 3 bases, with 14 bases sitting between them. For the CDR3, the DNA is TGTGCCAGCAGCTTGCGTATCTCACCCTACTACGAGCAGTACTTC. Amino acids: CASSLRISPYYEQYF.

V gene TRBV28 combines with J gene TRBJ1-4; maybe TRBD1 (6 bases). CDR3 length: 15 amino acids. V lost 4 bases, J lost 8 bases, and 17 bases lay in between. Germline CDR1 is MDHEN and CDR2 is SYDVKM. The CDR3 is CASSSRGSSVEKLFF. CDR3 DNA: TGTGCCAGCAGTTCTAGGGGGTCCTCAGTCGAAAAACTGTTTTTT.

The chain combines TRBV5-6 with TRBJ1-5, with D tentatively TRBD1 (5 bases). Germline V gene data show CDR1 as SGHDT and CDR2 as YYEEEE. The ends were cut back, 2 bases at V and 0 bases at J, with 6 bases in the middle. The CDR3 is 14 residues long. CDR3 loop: CASSFTGSNQPQHF. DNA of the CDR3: TGTGCCAGCAGCTTTACAGGTAGCAATCAGCCCCAGCATTTT. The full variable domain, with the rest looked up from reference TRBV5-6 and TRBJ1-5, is DAGVTQSPTHLIKTRGQQVTLRCSPKSGHDTVSWYQQALGQGPQFIFQYYEEEERQRGNFPDRFSGHQFPNYSSELNVNALLLGDSALYLCASSFTGSNQPQHFGDGTRLSIL.

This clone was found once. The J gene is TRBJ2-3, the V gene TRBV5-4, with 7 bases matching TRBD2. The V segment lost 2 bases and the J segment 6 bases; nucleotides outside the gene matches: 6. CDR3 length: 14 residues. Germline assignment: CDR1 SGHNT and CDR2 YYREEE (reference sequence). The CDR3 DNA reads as TGTGCCAGCAGCTTCTCGGGACTAAGCGATACGCAGTATTTT. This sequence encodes CASSFSGLSDTQYF.

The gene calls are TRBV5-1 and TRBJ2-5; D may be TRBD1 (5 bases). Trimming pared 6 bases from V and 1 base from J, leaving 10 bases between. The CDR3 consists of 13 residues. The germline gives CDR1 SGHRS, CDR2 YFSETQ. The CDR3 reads CASNEGAQETQYF. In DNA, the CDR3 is TGCGCCAGCAACGAAGGGGCCCAAGAGACCCAGTACTTC.

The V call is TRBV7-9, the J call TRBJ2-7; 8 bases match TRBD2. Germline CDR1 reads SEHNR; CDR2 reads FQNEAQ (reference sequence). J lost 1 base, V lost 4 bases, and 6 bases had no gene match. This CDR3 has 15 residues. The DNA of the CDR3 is TGTGCCAGCAGCTCCCATAGCGGGAAATCCTACGAGCAGTACTTC. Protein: CASSSHSGKSYEQYF.

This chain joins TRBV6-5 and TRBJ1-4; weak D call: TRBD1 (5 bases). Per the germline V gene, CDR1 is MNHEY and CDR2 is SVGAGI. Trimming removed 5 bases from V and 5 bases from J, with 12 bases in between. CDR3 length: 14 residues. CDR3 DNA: TGTGCCAGCAGTCACGACAGTCCAAATGAAAAACTGTTTTTT. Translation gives CASSHDSPNEKLFF.